Sequencing of this TCR beta chain was carried out in a study of technical replicates of blood from several donors. The CDR3 covers 14 residues. J was trimmed by 5 bases and V by 3 bases; bases with no gene match: 4. CDR1 is WNHNN, CDR2 SYGVQD, per germline (reference sequence). TCRdb's table, derived via immunoSEQ multiplex PCR, lists solely in-frame clones and lacks some. The sample has tens of thousands of clones; over 95% are singletons. The rearrangement links TRBV10-1 to TRBJ2-5, with TRBD2 identical over 9 bases. The specimen was T cells isolated from PBMCs. The origin of this receptor is a human donor in good health. The CDR3 region has the DNA TGCGCCAGCAGTGACGCGGGGGGGCTGGAGACCCAGTACTTC. It specifies CASSDAGGLETQYF.